This section outlines one T cell receptor beta chain sequence together with its context. This clone's antigen is unknown. Base quality data are lacking; no much larger clone is found one base away. The data originate from a study of cytomegalovirus exposure and HLA in healthy donors (dated by TCRdb to about 2017). For the study in its entirety: An earlier analysis of roughly 500 of the donors reported roughly 300 Gb of sequence data and some 120 million unique TCR beta sequences from 150 million to 200 million T cells. High-throughput TCR immunosequencing, statistical association of individual TCRs with disease status, and machine learning were combined to predict cytomegalovirus infection status. A later analysis re-examined previously published TCR beta repertoires from about 700 donors and added high-resolution HLA genotyping to investigate patterns of TCR occurrence. The study used immunosequencing to profile the T cell repertoires of approximately 640 subjects and linked those repertoires to cytomegalovirus serostatus. Donor age, sex, ethnicity and CMV serostatus were compiled alongside the repertoire data. Because of strong linkage in the cohort, roughly five DR-DQ haplotypes were treated as single units for association and clustering. The study aimed to test whether signatures of past pathogen exposure could be identified by cataloging public T cell receptors. Of the roughly 430 genotyped donors, approximately 83% fell in the genetic ancestry cluster associated with self-reported Caucasian donors. Rather than drawing on any new phenotypic data, the later analysis identified candidate immune exposures from TCR beta sequences and the way those sequences occurred across donors. Genome-wide SNP genotypes for about three fifths of the roughly 670 donors were used in a later genetic analysis, which treated that subset as a discovery cohort. Every repertoire in the discovery cohort had been generated on one and the same sequencing platform. The number of donors typed differed by locus, with about 629-630 for A, B, C, DRB1 and DQB1, 522 for DQA1, 606 for DPA1, and 472 for DPB1. An early release that covered approximately 600 HLA-typed donors contained approximately 300 gigabases of sequencing data and around 80 million unique TCR sequences. To decide whether each TCR beta V gene segment behaved as functional or pseudogenic, an earlier analysis of some 570 of the donors relied on high-throughput TCR beta sequencing. Among some 410 genotyped donors of the cohort, an average of about 240,000 unique TCR beta nucleotide sequences were sequenced per donor, roughly a sixth of them non-productive. Both class I and class II loci were covered by HLA typing, at four-digit resolution. In addition to the first cohort of about 650 subjects, a separate validation cohort of 120 different subjects was used. Results the study describes overall, beyond this receptor: A further reported finding was that TCR beta sequences accurately predicted the HLA-A and HLA-B alleles for most subjects in the first cohort. Because some donors lacked HLA typing at each locus, the association tests relied only on the typed subset. Cytomegalovirus status was reported to be diagnosed by the classifier with high specificity and sensitivity in both the original and validation cohorts. In an earlier analysis of 587 of the donors, most TCR beta V segments were observed in productive rearrangements about 87% or about 30% of the time, broadly matching IMGT annotations. In a later analysis, the rate of TCR association differed among HLA loci, with DRB1 alleles having the most associated TCRs and HLA-C alleles having the fewest. A later analysis associated 16,951 TCR beta sequences with specific HLA alleles at a false discovery rate of 0.05. According to a later genetic analysis, donors in an Asian-associated ancestry cluster had fewer N-insertions in productive TCRs than the roughly 670-donor mean. For the cohort, immune exposure information was limited to CMV serostatus. Compared with equally common non-associated chains, HLA-associated TCR beta chains in a later analysis were more clonally expanded and had lower generation probabilities. A few of the identified cytomegalovirus-associated TCR beta chains were confirmed in vitro to be specific for cytomegalovirus antigens. A group of highly shared sequence variants was considered likely to be a technical artifact of the sequencing pipeline. Strong co-occurrence of HLA alleles, especially DR and DQ, made assigning TCR associations to individual alleles difficult. Presence/absence analyses assumed roughly uniform sequencing depth across donors, an assumption that may not hold. According to the authors, the approach could potentially be generalized to other disease states and immunological phenotypes. Some 15 rarely observed V segments, including chromosome 9 orphons, were excluded from the earlier analysis of about 500 of the donors because counts were too low. Correlated functional status among segregating V segments might reflect linkage disequilibrium, but an unknown experimental factor could not be ruled out. While some public TCRs were present in many individuals, most TCR sequences turned up only very rarely across donors. The study listed 170 or so TCR beta chains as associated with cytomegalovirus. Most CMV-associated TCR beta chains appeared to be HLA-restricted in a later analysis, and the HLA associations seemed to be driven largely by CMV exposure. In this cohort, only TCR beta chains were sequenced, and detectable features were limited by the absence of alpha or paired-chain data. In a later analysis, several top co-occurrence clusters were reported to appear linked to parvovirus B19, influenza, CMV and Epstein-Barr virus. In a later genetic analysis, a missense DCLRE1C variant was associated with V-gene and J-gene trimming of TCR beta chains, and the association was replicated in an independent cohort.

Library generation was performed with the immunoSEQ multiplex PCR assay. For the multiplex PCR, a mixture combining 60 forward primers for TCR Vbeta segments and 13 reverse primers for TCR Jbeta segments was used. A multiplex PCR assay on genomic DNA amplified the CDR3 region of rearranged TCR beta genes. The amplified TCR beta libraries were sequenced on the Illumina HiSeq System as 87-base-pair reads. In the original analysis: In a later analysis, approximately 74 million unique TCR beta chains were counted across the roughly 670 repertoires, and around 10 million of these chains were shared by at least two donors. A nearest-neighbor algorithm error-corrected the raw reads and collapsed the reads into unique sequences, merging closely related sequences to remove PCR and sequencing errors. V, D and J gene segments were assigned by aligning CDR3 sequences to IMGT reference sequences. For a sequence to be retained, a match of at least six nucleotides to both a V gene segment and a J gene segment was required. Rearrangements were called productive when the CDR3 lacked stop codons and stayed in frame with V and J; all others were non-productive. Following IMGT convention, CDR3 was defined as the stretch from the second conserved V-encoded cysteine up to the conserved J-encoded phenylalanine. Sequences without an unambiguous match to a single V gene segment were excluded from the earlier analysis of several hundred of the donors. In an earlier analysis of roughly 500 of the donors, V segments were called functional above 56.7% productive rearrangements and were called segregating when the between-donor standard deviation exceeded 5%. A statistical classification framework was developed to diagnose cytomegalovirus status using the catalog of TCR beta chain sequences. In a later analysis, V and J genes were assigned by comparing TCR nucleotide sequences against IMGT/GENE-DB human TR gene sequences. In a later analysis, CDR3 sequences and most-parsimonious VDJ recombination scenarios were assigned using the TCRdist pipeline. In a later analysis, each TCR beta chain was defined by its CDR3 amino acid sequence together with its V-gene family, and reads lacking a unique V-gene family were excluded. As a way to deal with suspected cross-contamination and a sequencing artifact, a later analysis dropped 592 nucleotide sequences that were highly shared and had low generation probability. In a later analysis, a clonal expansion index for each public chain was calculated from normalized within-repertoire ranks of inferred template counts. A later analysis computed generation probabilities with a VDJ recombination model fitted to out-of-frame rearrangements, and checked the results against IGoR. A later analysis scored TCR-TCR, TCR-HLA and TCR-CMV co-occurrence with hypergeometric tests, applying a repertoire-size bias correction to TCR pairs. In a later analysis, false discovery rates were estimated by permuting HLA or CMV assignments 20 times. In a later analysis, co-occurring TCRs were grouped using DBSCAN, with TCRdist sequence similarity added in when clustering inside HLA-allele-positive subsets. For co-occurrence clustering, repertoires with fewer than 30,000 or more than 120,000 public chains were excluded, along with five or six repertoires with anomalous nucleotide sharing. Imported from immuneACCESS, the table was reduced by TCRdb to in-frame sequences with V and J called. These copies leave out some clones; in studies compared against another copy, an unresolved V gene accounts for under half, and the cause of the remainder is not known. The V and J calls and clone size come from that table; D and trimming were worked out from the DNA. A total of about 150,000 clones appear in this sample, around four fifths of them only once. Clones ranked in the top ten supply around 2% of the sample.

The cohort consisted of some 730 healthy bone marrow donors. At the time of sampling, all cohort members were nominally healthy, though unrecorded immune exposures were likely present. The donor was CMV seronegative and belonged to the group of around 350 seronegative cohort members. A peripheral blood sample was collected from each donor, and TCR beta sequencing was performed on peripheral blood mononuclear cells. The Qiagen DNeasy Blood Extraction Kit was used to extract genomic DNA from the blood cell samples. The receptor was isolated from a man between 18 and 35 years old in good health and CMV-seronegative. The sample consisted of PBMCs.

The DNA is TGCGCCAGCAGCCAAGATTCAGCGAACTACGAGCAGTACTTC. Protein translation: CASSQDSANYEQYF. The V and J genes are TRBV4-1 and TRBJ2-7, with an unclear D gene assignment. The V end loses 0 bases and the J end loses 3 bases, and a stretch of 9 bases separates them. CDR1 and CDR2 (MGHRA, YSYEKL) derive from the germline V gene. The CDR3 has 14 amino acids, counting the end cysteine and phenylalanine. The only DNA kept is the CDR3, 42 bases in frame from the first base.